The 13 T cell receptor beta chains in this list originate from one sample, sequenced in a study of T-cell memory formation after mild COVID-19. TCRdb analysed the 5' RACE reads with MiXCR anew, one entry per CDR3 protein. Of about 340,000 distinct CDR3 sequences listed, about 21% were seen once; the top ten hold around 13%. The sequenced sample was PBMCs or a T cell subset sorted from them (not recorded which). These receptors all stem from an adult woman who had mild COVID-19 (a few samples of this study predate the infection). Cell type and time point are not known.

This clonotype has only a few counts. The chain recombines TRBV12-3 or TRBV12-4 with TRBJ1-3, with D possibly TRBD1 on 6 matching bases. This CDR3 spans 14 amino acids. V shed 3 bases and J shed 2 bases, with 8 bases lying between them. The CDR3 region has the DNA TGTGCCAGCAGTTTCCGGGACACTGGAAACACCATATATTTT. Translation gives CASSFRDTGNTIYF.

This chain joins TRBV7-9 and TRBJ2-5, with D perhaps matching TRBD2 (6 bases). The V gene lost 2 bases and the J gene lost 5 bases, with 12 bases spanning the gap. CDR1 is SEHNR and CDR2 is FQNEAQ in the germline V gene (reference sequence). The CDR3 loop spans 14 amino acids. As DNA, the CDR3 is TGTGCCAGCAGCTTACTTCCGGGGGTGGAGACCCAGTACTTC. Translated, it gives CASSLLPGVETQYF.

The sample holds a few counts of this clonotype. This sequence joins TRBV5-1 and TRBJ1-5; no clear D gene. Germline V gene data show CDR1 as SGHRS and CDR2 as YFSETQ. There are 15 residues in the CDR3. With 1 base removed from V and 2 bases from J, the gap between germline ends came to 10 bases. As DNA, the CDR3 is TGCGCCAGCAGCTTGAGTCCGGCGGGCAATCAGCCCCAGCATTTT. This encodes CASSLSPAGNQPQHF.

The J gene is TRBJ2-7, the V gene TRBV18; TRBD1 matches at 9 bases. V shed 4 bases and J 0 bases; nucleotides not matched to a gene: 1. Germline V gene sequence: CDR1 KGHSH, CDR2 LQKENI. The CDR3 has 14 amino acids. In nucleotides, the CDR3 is TGTGCCAGCTCACGGGACAGGGACTCCTACGAGCAGTACTTC. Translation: CASSRDRDSYEQYF. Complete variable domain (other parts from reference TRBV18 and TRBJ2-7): NAGVMQNPRHLVRRRGQEARLRCSPMKGHSHVYWYRQLPEEGLKFMVYLQKENIIDESGMPKERFSAEFPKEGPSILRIQQVVRGDSAAYFCASSRDRDSYEQYFGPGTRLTVT.

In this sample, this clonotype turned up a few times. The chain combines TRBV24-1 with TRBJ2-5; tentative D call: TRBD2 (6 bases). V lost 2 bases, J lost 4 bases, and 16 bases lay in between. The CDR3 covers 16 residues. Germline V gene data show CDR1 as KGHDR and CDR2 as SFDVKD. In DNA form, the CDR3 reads TGTGCCACCAGTGATTATGGGGGAGGCGGATTAGAGACCCAGTACTTC. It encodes CATSDYGGGGLETQYF.

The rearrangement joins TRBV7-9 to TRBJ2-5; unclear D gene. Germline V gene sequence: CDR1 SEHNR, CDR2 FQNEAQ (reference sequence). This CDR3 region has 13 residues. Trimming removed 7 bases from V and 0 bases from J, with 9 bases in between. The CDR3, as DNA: TGTGCCAGCACCTCGGTCCACCAAGAGACCCAGTACTTC. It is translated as CASTSVHQETQYF.

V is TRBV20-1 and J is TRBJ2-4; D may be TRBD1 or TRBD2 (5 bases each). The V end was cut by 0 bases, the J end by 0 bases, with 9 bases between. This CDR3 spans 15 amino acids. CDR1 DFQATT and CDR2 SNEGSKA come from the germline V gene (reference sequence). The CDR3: CSAREPGTAKNIQYF. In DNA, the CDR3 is TGCAGTGCTAGAGAACCAGGGACAGCCAAAAACATTCAGTACTTC.

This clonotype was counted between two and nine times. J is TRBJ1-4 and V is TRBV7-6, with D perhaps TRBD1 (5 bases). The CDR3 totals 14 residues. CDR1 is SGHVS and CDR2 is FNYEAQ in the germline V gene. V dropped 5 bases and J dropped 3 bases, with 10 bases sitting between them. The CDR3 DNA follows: TGTGCCAGCAGCATCGGGGCAGCTAATGAAAAACTGTTTTTT. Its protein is CASSIGAANEKLFF.

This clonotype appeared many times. Here the CDR3 reads CASSSRGTGRNEQFF. Written as DNA, the CDR3 is TGTGCCAGCAGCTCCCGAGGGACAGGGCGCAATGAGCAGTTCTTC. The chain combines TRBV7-2 with TRBJ2-1; 9 bases line up with TRBD1. Germline-derived CDR1 and CDR2 are SGHTA and FQGNSA. The CDR3 consists of 15 residues. V lost 4 bases to trimming and J lost 6 bases; unmatched junction nucleotides: 7.

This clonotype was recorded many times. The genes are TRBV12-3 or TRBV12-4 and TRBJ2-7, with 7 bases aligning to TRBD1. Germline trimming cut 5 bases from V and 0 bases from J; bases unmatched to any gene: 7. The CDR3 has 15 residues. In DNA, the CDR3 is TGTGCCAGCAGTCTGGGACAGTCCGGCTCCTACGAGCAGTACTTC. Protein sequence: CASSLGQSGSYEQYF.

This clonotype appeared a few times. CDR3 sequence reads: CASSVPGLAGGPYTQYF. The DNA of the CDR3 is TGCGCCAGCAGCGTTCCGGGACTAGCGGGAGGGCCTTATACGCAGTATTTT. The chain recombines TRBV5-1 with TRBJ2-3, with TRBD2 matching over 16 bases. With 4 bases clipped from V and 7 bases from J, the junction kept 9 bases outside the gene matches. Germline V lookup: CDR1 SGHRS, CDR2 YFSETQ. This CDR3 is built from 17 residues.

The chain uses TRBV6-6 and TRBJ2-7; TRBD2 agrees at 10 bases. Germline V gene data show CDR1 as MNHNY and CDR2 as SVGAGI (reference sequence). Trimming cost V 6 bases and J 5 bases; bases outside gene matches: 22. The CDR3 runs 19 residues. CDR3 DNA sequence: TGTGCCAGCAGCAGATACCTTGGAACAGCTAGCGGGAGTAGGAACGAGCAGTACTTC. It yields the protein CASSRYLGTASGSRNEQYF.

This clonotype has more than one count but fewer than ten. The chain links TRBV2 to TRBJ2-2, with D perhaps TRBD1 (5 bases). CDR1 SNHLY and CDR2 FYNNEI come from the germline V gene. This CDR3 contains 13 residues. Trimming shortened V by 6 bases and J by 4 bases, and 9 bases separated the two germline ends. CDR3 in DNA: TGTGCCAGCAGAAAGGACATCACCGGGGAGCTGTTTTTT. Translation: CASRKDITGELFF.